The 17 T cell receptor beta chains below come from one sample, sequenced in a study of response to subunit inactivated influenza vaccine. One entry per CDR3 protein results from TCRdb running MiXCR on the RT-PCR reads. The sample lists some 550,000 distinct CDR3 sequences; 20% to 25% were seen once. These data were also reused for a study on T cells expressing NK-cell markers. That paper notes: Making the TCR beta cDNA relied on 5'RACE template switching with UMIs.

This sample comprised CD4+ T cells sorted from PBMCs, obtained 11 to 12 days after vaccination. The origin of the receptors is a middle-aged man who received an inactivated influenza vaccine.

The chain has TRBV28 and TRBJ2-1, with 8 bases aligning to TRBD1. The CDR3 is 15 amino acids. Germline V lookup: CDR1 MDHEN, CDR2 SYDVKM. Trimming at V came to 4 bases and at J to 6 bases, leaving 8 bases not matched to a gene. CDR3 residues: CASSSPGGSSNEQFF. Written as DNA, the CDR3 is TGTGCCAGCAGTTCCCCAGGGGGCAGCTCCAATGAGCAGTTCTTC.

This rearrangement joins TRBV3-1 to TRBJ1-3; D uncertain. The V end lost 4 bases, the J end lost 5 bases, and 21 bases lay between the germline ends. The CDR3 length is 17 residues. Germline V lookup: CDR1 LGHDT, CDR2 YNNKEL (reference sequence). CDR3 nucleotide sequence: TGTGCCAGCAGCCCCGGGTTACGCTCGTCGGGGAGAAACACCATATATTTT. Translation: CASSPGLRSSGRNTIYF.

This clonotype was seen a few times. V is TRBV5-5 and J is TRBJ2-1; 7 positions agree with TRBD2. The CDR3 is 15 residues long. Germline values: CDR1 SGHKS, CDR2 YYEKEE (reference sequence). The V gene end was trimmed by 3 bases and the J gene end by 6 bases; junction bases not matched to a gene: 9. CDR3 sequence reads: CASSWRTSQSNEQFF. The CDR3 DNA reads as TGTGCCAGCAGCTGGAGGACTAGTCAATCCAATGAGCAGTTCTTC.

This clonotype was seen a handful of times. The chain uses TRBV3-1 and TRBJ2-3, with D possibly being TRBD2 (5 bases). Germline V gene lookup returns CDR1 LGHDT and CDR2 YNNKEL (reference sequence). Trimming cost V 1 base and J 6 bases, with 17 bases left between them. There are 16 residues in the CDR3. In DNA, the CDR3 is TGTGCCAGCAGCCAAGCCACGGGATCCCTGGGGGATACGCAGTATTTT. This translates into CASSQATGSLGDTQYF.

In its sample, this clonotype was seen a few times. The rearrangement links TRBV20-1 to TRBJ2-5; a weak D match, TRBD2 (7 bases). V was clipped by 3 bases and J by 6 bases, with 17 bases between them. The CDR3 is 14 residues long. Germline CDR1 and CDR2: DFQATT and SNEGSKA (reference sequence). CDR3 loop: CSASLPRGGKTQYF. CDR3 nucleotides: TGCAGTGCTAGCCTACCCAGGGGAGGGAAGACCCAGTACTTC.

The chain recombines TRBV4-1 with TRBJ1-2; maybe TRBD1 (6 bases). CDR1 and CDR2 from the germline V gene are MGHRA and YSYEKL. Between the trimmed V and J ends, which lost 1 base and 8 bases, there was a span of 14 bases. CDR3 length: 14 amino acids. The CDR3 nucleotides are TGCGCCAGCAGCCAAGTACAGGGACGTCGAGGCTACACCTTC. Protein product: CASSQVQGRRGYTF.

This clonotype was seen at least ten times. The chain has TRBV29-1 and TRBJ2-5; a possible D gene is TRBD2 (6 bases). This CDR3 region has 12 residues. Deletions cut 4 bases from V and 5 bases from J, with 11 bases between. In germline, CDR1 is SQVTM, CDR2 ANQGSEA. The CDR3 here is CSVGAAGETQYF. Written as DNA, the CDR3 is TGCAGCGTTGGTGCCGCGGGGGAGACCCAGTACTTC.

This clonotype turned up a few times. This chain joins TRBV27 and TRBJ1-5; 9 positions match TRBD1. The CDR3 has 15 residues. V shed 5 bases and J 4 bases; nucleotides not matched to a gene: 6. Per germline, CDR1 MNHEY and CDR2 SMNVEV (reference sequence). CDR3 sequence (DNA): TGTGCCAGCAGTCAGGGACAGGGCAGGAATCAGCCCCAGCATTTT. Amino acid sequence: CASSQGQGRNQPQHF.

The V gene is TRBV3-1, the J gene TRBJ1-1; TRBD1 matches at 10 bases. The CDR3 loop spans 15 amino acids. Germline assignment: CDR1 LGHDT and CDR2 YNNKEL (reference sequence). V dropped 2 bases and J dropped 6; count of bases not matched to a gene: 6. The CDR3 protein is CASSQNRDRGAEAFF. The CDR3 DNA reads as TGTGCCAGCAGCCAAAACCGGGACAGGGGAGCTGAAGCTTTCTTT.

This clonotype has more than one count but fewer than ten. V usage is TRBV20-1 and J usage is TRBJ2-3, with D hard to call. This CDR3 is 14 amino acids long. Germline CDR1 and CDR2: DFQATT and SNEGSKA (reference sequence). Deletions cut 3 bases from V and 5 bases from J, with 15 bases between. The CDR3 loop is CSASKSWVGDTQYF. In nucleotides, the CDR3 is TGCAGTGCTAGCAAGTCGTGGGTGGGAGATACGCAGTATTTT.

The gene calls are TRBV7-9 and TRBJ1-3, with a tentative D call TRBD1 (5 bases). V was clipped by 2 bases and J by 3 bases, with 11 bases between them. Germline CDR1 SEHNR, CDR2 FQNEAQ (reference sequence). This CDR3 has 15 residues. CDR3 protein: CASSLRGQSGNTIYF. In DNA, the CDR3 is TGTGCCAGCAGCTTAAGGGGTCAGAGTGGAAACACCATATATTTT.

This clonotype has just a few counts. The V and J genes are TRBV7-2 and TRBJ2-2, with D unclear. The CDR3 is made up of 14 amino acids. V shed 6 bases and J shed 5 bases, with 13 bases lying between them. The germline V gene encodes CDR1 SGHTA and CDR2 FQGNSA. For the CDR3, the DNA is TGTGCCAGCAGTCATAGTATTGGGACCGGGGAGCTGTTTTTT. It specifies CASSHSIGTGELFF.

There are a few counts of this clonotype. The rearrangement uses TRBV24-1 and TRBJ2-3, with TRBD1 matching 7 bases. The length of the CDR3 is 15 residues. Germline lookup yields CDR1 KGHDR and CDR2 SFDVKD. With V trimmed by 4 bases and J by 2 bases, 5 bases remained unmatched. The CDR3 bases are TGTGCCACCAGTGACCCGGGACAGCCCACAGATACGCAGTATTTT. Residues: CATSDPGQPTDTQYF.

This clonotype was observed a few times. The chain has TRBV12-3 or TRBV12-4 and TRBJ2-3; D is ambiguous. The germline V and J ends were trimmed by 7 bases and 0 bases, with 11 bases remaining between them. The CDR3 consists of 14 residues. The CDR3 loop is CASKTPTSTDTQYF. The CDR3 DNA sequence: TGTGCCAGCAAGACCCCAACTAGCACAGATACGCAGTATTTT.

This clonotype appeared a few times. The J gene is TRBJ1-1, the V gene TRBV2; TRBD1 might be the D (5 bases). With 2 bases removed from V and 6 bases from J, the gap between germline ends came to 13 bases. This CDR3 region has 14 residues. Germline values: CDR1 SNHLY, CDR2 FYNNEI. The chain's CDR3 is CASSELLRGAEAFF. CDR3 DNA sequence: TGTGCCAGCAGTGAACTTCTTAGGGGAGCTGAAGCTTTCTTT. The complete variable domain, with remaining parts taken from reference TRBV2 and TRBJ1-1, reads EPEVTQTPSHQVTQMGQEVILRCVPISNHLYFYWYRQILGQKVEFLVSFYNNEISEKSEIFDDQFSVERPDGSNFTLKIRSTKLEDSAMYFCASSELLRGAEAFFGQGTRLTVV.

The table lists this clonotype with a few counts. The J gene is TRBJ2-7, the V gene TRBV3-1; D is ambiguous. This CDR3 has 15 residues. CDR1 LGHDT and CDR2 YNNKEL come from the germline V gene (reference sequence). The V end lost 0 bases, the J end lost 2 bases, and 11 bases lay between the germline ends. The CDR3 region is CASSQDFQRAYEQYF. The CDR3 bases are TGTGCCAGCAGCCAAGATTTTCAGAGAGCCTACGAGCAGTACTTC.

In its sample, this clonotype was seen a few times. The genes are TRBV29-1 and TRBJ1-2; no reliable D call. Germline V lookup: CDR1 SQVTM, CDR2 ANQGSEA. Deletions cut 1 base from V and 3 bases from J, with 9 bases between. The CDR3 is 13 residues long. CDR3 sequence (DNA): TGCAGCGTTGAAGGGGTTGGGTACTATGGCTACACCTTC. This sequence encodes CSVEGVGYYGYTF.